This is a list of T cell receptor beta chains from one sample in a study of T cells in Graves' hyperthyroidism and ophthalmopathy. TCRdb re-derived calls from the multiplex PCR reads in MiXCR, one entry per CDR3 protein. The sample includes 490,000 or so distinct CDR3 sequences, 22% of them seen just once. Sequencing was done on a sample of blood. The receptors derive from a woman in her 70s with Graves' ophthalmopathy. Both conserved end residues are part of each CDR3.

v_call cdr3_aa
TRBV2 CASSPSRGGELFF
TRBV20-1 CSAIGLAGFSYEQYF
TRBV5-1 CASSPGGAGTQETQYF
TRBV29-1 CSVVDTGGNYGYTF
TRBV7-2 CASSRGLADNEQFF
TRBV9 CASSGDRGVSGNTIYF
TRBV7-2 CASSTTSGPYEQYF
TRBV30 CAWSVGGQGETQYF
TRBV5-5 CASSLDWIRGDTQYF
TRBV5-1 CASRLGGGDEQFF
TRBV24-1 CATSEGGRGGEQFF
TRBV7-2 CASSLALAGKTQYF
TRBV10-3 CAIKLTGAGTEAFF
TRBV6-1 CAGRLAGLADTQYF
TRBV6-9 CASSFQGLTNDEQFF
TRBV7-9 CASSSTEFSYEQYF
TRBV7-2 CASSPISAGADNQPQHF
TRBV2 CASSPRTDTEAFF
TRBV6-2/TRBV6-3 CASSYSNGAQPQHF
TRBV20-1 CSASGQLNTF
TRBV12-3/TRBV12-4 CASSPGLPPYTGELFF
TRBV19 CASSDPAGRNPSGSNEQFF
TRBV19 CASSIAGGDNQPQHF
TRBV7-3 CASSSQREPGELFF
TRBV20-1 CSANGLAGVRGTDTQYF
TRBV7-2 CASSLAGPDYEQYF
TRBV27 CARVQTSGENEQFF
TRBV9 CASSPGLAGEGTQYF
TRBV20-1 CSARVAPEEYF
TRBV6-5 CASSYSAGAEVTEAFF
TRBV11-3 CASSLDHRSSSSEQFF
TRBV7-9 CASSFQEVLRKGYGYTF
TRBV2 CARGEGGADEAFF
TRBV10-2 CASSEGRGRPNSPLHF
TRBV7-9 CASTRRAVPSTDTQYF
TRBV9 CASGDTVKGYTF
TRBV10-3 CAISESTGTSTDTQYF
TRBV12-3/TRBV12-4 CASRLAGGRGPGELFF
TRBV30 CAWSVRRTGAMNTEAFF
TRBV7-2 CASSDLESYTF
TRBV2 CASSVRQQETQYF
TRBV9 CASSPRVADTGELFF
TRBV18 CASSRTVTNTGELFF
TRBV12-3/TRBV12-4 CASKVADTQYF
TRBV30 CAWSWSGTVNTEAFF
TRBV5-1 CASSWGRRRTDTQYF
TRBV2 CASSEVSGRRLKFF
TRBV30 CAWSVGLAGEDEQFF
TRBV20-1 CSASLVSSYEQYF